The next 23 T cell receptor beta chains were all read from a single sample in a study of cytomegalovirus exposure and HLA in healthy donors. Primers: 60 Vbeta forward and 13 Jbeta reverse. Data came from immunoSEQ multiplex PCR; TCRdb stores just in-frame clones and leaves some out. The profile shows approximately 300,000 clones, about 83% of them singletons. The sequencing input was PBMCs. These receptors all stem from a woman in her thirties or forties in good health and CMV-seropositive.

The V gene is TRBV18, the J gene TRBJ2-7; possible D gene TRBD2, 6 bases. Looked up from germline, CDR1 is KGHSH and CDR2 is LQKENI. The CDR3 runs 16 residues. The V gene lost 6 bases and the J gene lost 0 bases, with 18 bases spanning the gap. DNA for the CDR3: TGTGCCAGCTCTCTGACGCGGGGCGGATACTCCTACGAGCAGTACTTC. Protein product: CASSLTRGGYSYEQYF.

The V gene is TRBV29-1, the J gene TRBJ2-7; 12 nucleotides align to TRBD1. The V segment lost 6 bases and the J segment 6 bases; nucleotides outside the gene matches: 15. The CDR3 is 16 amino acids. The V gene's germline CDR1 is SQVTM and CDR2 ANQGSEA. The CDR3 protein is CSVTNRGTGGIGEQYF. The DNA of the CDR3 is TGCAGCGTCACTAACCGAGGGACAGGGGGCATCGGCGAGCAGTACTTC.

V gene TRBV28 combines with J gene TRBJ2-7, with a possible D match to TRBD2 (6 bases). Germline CDR1 is MDHEN and CDR2 is SYDVKM. The CDR3 spans 12 residues. V lost 3 bases and J lost 7, with 10 bases in between. The CDR3 bases are TGTGCCAGCAGTTTCACGGCGGGGGAGCAGTACTTC. It encodes CASSFTAGEQYF.

The V gene is TRBV30, the J gene TRBJ2-1; unclear D gene. Germline CDR1 and CDR2: GTSNPN and SVGIG (reference sequence). V was pared by 4 bases and J by 0 bases, with 7 bases between. This CDR3 comprises 13 residues. The CDR3 DNA follows: TGTGCCTGGAATCCCAGCTCCTACAATGAGCAGTTCTTC. This codes for CAWNPSSYNEQFF.

The V and J genes are TRBV4-3 and TRBJ1-2; perhaps TRBD1 as D (6 bases). Germline-derived CDR1 and CDR2 are LGHNA and YSLEER. This CDR3 is 14 amino acids long. The V end was cut by 6 bases, the J end by 7 bases, with 18 bases between. This chain's CDR3 is CASRPNPGGGGYTF. CDR3 nucleotide sequence: TGCGCCAGCAGGCCTAACCCGGGGGGCGGTGGCTACACCTTC.

The CDR3 spells CASSPPTSGRMGNEQFF. DNA of the CDR3: TGTGCCAGCAGCCCCCCCACTAGCGGGAGGATGGGGAATGAGCAGTTCTTC. J is TRBJ2-1 and V is TRBV13, with 12 positions matching TRBD2. V shed 5 bases and J 7 bases; nucleotides not matched to a gene: 12. The CDR3 covers 17 residues. Germline CDR1 and CDR2: PRHDT and FYEKMQ (reference sequence).

V and J are TRBV29-1 and TRBJ1-4, with no clear D. Germline loops: CDR1 SQVTM, CDR2 ANQGSEA. The CDR3 covers 15 residues. The V end was cut by 1 base, the J end by 5 bases, with 14 bases between. In DNA form, the CDR3 reads TGCAGCGTTGAAGTCTTGAGGGCTTCGAATGAAAAACTGTTTTTT. It codes for CSVEVLRASNEKLFF.

The J gene is TRBJ1-2, the V gene TRBV2; D may be TRBD1 (6 bases). The CDR3 consists of 16 residues. Trimming cost V 5 bases and J 4 bases, with 20 bases left between them. The germline V gene encodes CDR1 SNHLY and CDR2 FYNNEI. The chain's CDR3 is CASSLQGGATTYGYTF. CDR3 DNA: TGTGCCAGCAGTTTACAGGGCGGAGCGACTACCTATGGCTACACCTTC.

This clone has a single count. This sequence joins TRBV6-5 and TRBJ2-1; D perhaps matches TRBD2 (6 bases). Germline CDR1 and CDR2: MNHEY and SVGAGI. V gave up 8 bases and J gave up 4 bases, with 12 bases separating them. The CDR3 consists of 13 residues. CDR3 loop: CASGRAGYNEQFF. The CDR3 region has the DNA TGTGCCAGCGGAAGGGCGGGATACAATGAGCAGTTCTTC.

V is TRBV10-3 and J is TRBJ2-2; 9 bases are shared with TRBD1. The CDR3 covers 17 residues. Trimming removed 6 bases from V and 1 base from J; junction bases left unmatched: 9. From germline, CDR1 is ENHRY and CDR2 SYGVKD. The CDR3 spells CAISFGTGPGNTGELFF. Written as DNA, the CDR3 is TGTGCCATCAGCTTCGGGACAGGGCCGGGGAACACCGGGGAGCTGTTTTTT.

The chain links TRBV30 to TRBJ2-3; 11 nucleotides line up with TRBD2. V dropped 4 bases and J dropped 1; count of bases not matched to a gene: 4. Germline V gene sequence: CDR1 GTSNPN, CDR2 SVGIG (reference sequence). CDR3 length: 15 amino acids. CDR3: CAWTLAGGRTDTQYF. The CDR3 DNA reads as TGTGCCTGGACTTTAGCGGGAGGGCGCACAGATACGCAGTATTTT.

The gene calls are TRBV30 and TRBJ1-2; no reliable D call. The germline gives CDR1 GTSNPN, CDR2 SVGIG (reference sequence). V dropped 5 bases and J dropped 8 bases, with 12 bases sitting between them. This CDR3 comprises 11 residues. In DNA form, the CDR3 reads TGTGCCTGGTCTCTGGGCCGGGGCTACACCTTC. Translated: CAWSLGRGYTF.

The chain carries TRBV19 and TRBJ1-1, with D perhaps matching TRBD1 (5 bases). CDR1 is LNHDA, CDR2 SQIVND, per germline (reference sequence). The CDR3 has 15 residues. V shed 7 bases and J shed 1 base, with 16 bases lying between them. The CDR3: CASIYWGRTNTEAFF. CDR3 DNA: TGTGCCAGTATCTACTGGGGGAGGACGAACACTGAAGCTTTCTTT.

The V gene is TRBV28, the J gene TRBJ2-7, with 8 positions matching TRBD2. CDR1 is MDHEN and CDR2 is SYDVKM in the germline V gene. The length of the CDR3 is 15 residues. V was clipped by 4 bases and J by 5 bases; unmatched bases: 10. The CDR3 nucleotides are TGTGCCAGCAGTTCCTTATCGGGAGGGCCTAACGAGCAGTACTTC. Translation gives CASSSLSGGPNEQYF.

J is TRBJ1-2 and V is TRBV6-1; no clear D gene. V dropped 7 bases and J dropped 8 bases, with 17 bases sitting between them. CDR3 size: 13 residues. Germline values: CDR1 MNHNS, CDR2 SASEGT. CDR3 amino acids: CASTDPGREGYTF. For the CDR3, the DNA is TGTGCCAGCACCGACCCTGGCCGGGAAGGCTACACCTTC.

This chain links TRBV5-1 with TRBJ1-1, with D possibly matching TRBD1 (5 bases). Deletions cut 0 bases from V and 6 bases from J, with 9 bases between. Germline CDR1 SGHRS, CDR2 YFSETQ. CDR3 length: 13 residues. CDR3 in DNA: TGCGCCAGCAGCTTGGTTTCAGGGTCTGAAGCTTTCTTT. Translated, it gives CASSLVSGSEAFF.

The genes are TRBV9 and TRBJ2-1, with 11 nucleotides matching TRBD2. The CDR3 contains 16 residues. V lost 0 bases to trimming and J lost 2 bases; unmatched junction nucleotides: 1. Germline CDR1 and CDR2: SGDLS and YYNGEE. CDR3 coding DNA: TGTGCCAGCAGCGTAGGGGGACTAGCGGCCTACAATGAGCAGTTCTTC. It is translated as CASSVGGLAAYNEQFF.

V is TRBV5-1 and J is TRBJ2-7; no clear D. The CDR3 spans 14 residues. The ends were cut back, 4 bases at V and 3 bases at J, with 14 bases in the middle. Germline V gene lookup returns CDR1 SGHRS and CDR2 YFSETQ. The CDR3 DNA is TGCGCCAGCAGCGAGGATCCACGCGGCTACGAGCAGTACTTC. It is translated as CASSEDPRGYEQYF.

This chain joins TRBV2 and TRBJ1-6, with 8 bases that match TRBD1. The V gene's germline CDR1 is SNHLY and CDR2 FYNNEI. The CDR3 spans 15 residues. The V segment lost 7 bases and the J segment 7 bases; nucleotides outside the gene matches: 9. CDR3 loop: CASTATGEGNSPLHF. The DNA for the CDR3 is TGTGCCAGCACTGCGACAGGGGAGGGCAATTCACCCCTCCACTTT.

V and J are TRBV13 and TRBJ2-3, with 9 bases that match TRBD1. Germline CDR1 PRHDT, CDR2 FYEKMQ (reference sequence). The V gene end was trimmed by 5 bases and the J gene end by 6 bases; junction bases not matched to a gene: 6. This CDR3 is built from 14 residues. CDR3 amino acids: CASSPRDRDDTQYF. The CDR3 DNA is TGTGCCAGCAGCCCTCGGGACAGGGACGATACGCAGTATTTT.

This rearrangement joins TRBV6-1 to TRBJ2-5; D gene uncertain. The CDR3 sequence is 13 residues long. V dropped 3 bases and J dropped 6 bases, with 11 bases sitting between them. Germline CDR1 MNHNS, CDR2 SASEGT. The CDR3 loop reads CASSDPRSQTQYF. In DNA form, the CDR3 reads TGTGCCAGCAGTGACCCTAGGAGTCAGACCCAGTACTTC.

This chain joins TRBV5-4 and TRBJ2-5, with TRBD2 identical over 8 bases. The CDR3 runs to 14 residues. In germline, CDR1 is SGHNT, CDR2 YYREEE (reference sequence). After removal of 3 bases from V and 2 bases from J, the junction contained 3 bases not matched to a gene. CDR3 DNA sequence: TGTGCCAGCAGCTCCGGACTAGCTCAAGAGACCCAGTACTTC. The encoded protein is CASSSGLAQETQYF.

CDR3 sequence (DNA): TGTGCCAGCAGCCAAGATAGCGTGGTAGCGGGGCCCCTTGAGCAGTACTTC. Amino acids: CASSQDSVVAGPLEQYF. V usage is TRBV4-2 and J usage is TRBJ2-7; TRBD2 aligns across 8 bases. There are 17 residues in the CDR3. Germline V lookup: CDR1 LGHNA, CDR2 YNFKEQ. Trimming cost V 0 bases and J 7 bases; bases outside gene matches: 14.